The next 2 T cell receptor beta chains were all read from a single sample in a study of T cell responses to AZD1222 COVID-19 vaccine (dated by TCRdb to about 2021). In light of the paper, this sample's time point label describes: baseline before first vaccination. This sample's treatment or condition label indicates: meningococcal conjugate vaccine given as trial control. Library creation used the immunoSEQ multiplex PCR assay. The clones in this table, taken by TCRdb from immuneACCESS, are in-frame only. Not every clone is retained; where verified, under half of the shortfall comes from an unresolved V gene, and the cause of the rest is unknown. The table for this sample lists approximately 150,000 clones; 90% to 95% of them were counted only once. Around 1% of the sample comes from the top ten. The source was peripheral blood, collected on day 0 of MenACWY control vaccination. These receptors all come from an adult in good health.

CDR3 sequence reads: CATSRDSGLIGAFF. CDR3 nucleotides: TGTGCCACCAGCAGAGATTCGGGCTTGATAGGTGCTTTCTTT. V and J are TRBV15 and TRBJ1-1; no reliable D call. The germline V gene has CDR1 LNHNV and CDR2 YYDKDF (reference sequence). There are 14 residues in the CDR3. V shed 0 bases and J shed 11 bases, with 16 bases lying between them. The full variable domain, its missing parts supplied by reference TRBV15 and TRBJ1-1, is DAMVIQNPRYQVTQFGKPVTLSCSQTLNHNVMYWYQQKSSQAPKLLFHYYDKDFNNEADTPDNFQSRRPNTSFCFLDIRSPGLGDTAMYLCATSRDSGLIGAFFGQGTRLTVV.

This clone was counted once. The V gene is TRBV6-5, the J gene TRBJ1-3; D may be TRBD1 (5 bases). The germline CDR1 and CDR2 sequences are MNHEY and SVGAGI. This CDR3 has 14 amino acids. Trimming removed 4 bases at V and 2 bases at J, with 9 bases between. This CDR3 is CASSSSGAGNTIYF. CDR3 nucleotides: TGTGCCAGCAGTTCCTCGGGGGCTGGAAACACCATATATTTT.